These 20 T cell receptor beta chains came from one sample sequenced in a study of cytomegalovirus exposure and HLA in healthy donors. Amplification used 60 Vbeta primers and 13 Jbeta primers. Method: immunoSEQ multiplex PCR; TCRdb's copy keeps in-frame clones and lacks some. The ten most abundant clones cover roughly 8% of a sample with about 74,000 clones. Sequenced sample: PBMCs. These TCRs come from a female donor in good health and CMV-seropositive.

This chain uses TRBV5-8 with TRBJ1-1; D is unresolved. CDR1 SGHTS and CDR2 YDEGEE come from the germline V gene. V was clipped by 6 bases and J by 4 bases, with 13 bases between them. The CDR3 totals 13 residues. The CDR3 region is CASNKRGGTEAFF. Written as DNA, the CDR3 is TGTGCCAGCAACAAAAGAGGAGGCACTGAAGCTTTCTTT. Looking up the rest from reference TRBV5-8 and TRBJ1-1 gives the full variable domain: EAGVTQSPTHLIKTRGQQATLRCSPISGHTSVYWYQQALGLGLQFLLWYDEGEERNRGNFPPRFSGRQFPNYSSELNVNALELEDSALYLCASNKRGGTEAFFGQGTRLTVV.

The rearrangement uses TRBV10-3 and TRBJ1-2, with D tentatively TRBD1 (6 bases). Per germline, CDR1 ENHRY and CDR2 SYGVKD. The V gene lost 8 bases and the J gene lost 4 bases, with 14 bases spanning the gap. The CDR3 extends over 13 amino acids. In DNA, the CDR3 is TGTGCCATCGGCACCGAGACAGGCTATGGCTACACCTTC. Its protein product is CAIGTETGYGYTF.

The chain is built from TRBV6-5 and TRBJ2-1, with 8 positions matching TRBD2. This CDR3 comprises 14 residues. V lost 8 bases, J lost 6 bases, and 9 bases stayed unmatched. CDR1 MNHEY and CDR2 SVGAGI come from the germline V gene. This CDR3 reads CASSGTRVGNEQFF. In DNA form, the CDR3 reads TGTGCCAGCTCCGGGACTAGAGTAGGCAATGAGCAGTTCTTC.

Comments on this clone: Other nucleotide sequences from this sample produce the same CDR3. The chain recombines TRBV7-8 with TRBJ2-3; tentative D call: TRBD1 (5 bases). The CDR3 length is 18 residues. The germline gives CDR1 SGHVS, CDR2 FQNEAQ. The CDR3 loop reads CAASFSETEPEDTDTQYF. CDR3 nucleotides: TGTGCAGCCAGCTTCAGCGAGACAGAGCCTGAGGACACAGATACGCAGTATTTT.

J is TRBJ2-7 and V is TRBV4-3; D gene ambiguous. CDR3 length equals 13 residues. V was shortened by 1 base and J by 3 bases, with 7 bases between the two germline ends. CDR1 and CDR2 (germline): LGHNA, YSLEER. The CDR3: CASSQGRDYEQYF. CDR3 DNA: TGCGCCAGCAGCCAAGGGAGAGACTACGAGCAGTACTTC.

This chain joins TRBV10-3 and TRBJ1-4; a weak D match, TRBD1 (5 bases). The CDR3 contains 18 residues. The germline V gene has CDR1 ENHRY and CDR2 SYGVKD. V shed 0 bases and J shed 4 bases, with 18 bases lying between them. The CDR3 loop reads CAISESQGIPLVNEKLFF. The CDR3 DNA reads as TGTGCCATCAGTGAGTCGCAGGGAATCCCTTTAGTTAATGAAAAACTGTTTTTT.

This chain joins TRBV7-6 and TRBJ1-2; no definite D call. V was trimmed by 5 bases and J by 4 bases, leaving 11 bases between them. The CDR3 runs 13 residues. Germline CDR1 is SGHVS and CDR2 is FNYEAQ. Written as DNA, the CDR3 is TGTGCCAGCAGCAAAGCCCAAAGCTATGGCTACACCTTC. Amino acids: CASSKAQSYGYTF.

The rearrangement uses TRBV7-9 and TRBJ2-7, with a possible D match to TRBD2 (7 bases). The CDR3 is 14 residues long. Germline CDR1 and CDR2: SEHNR and FQNEAQ (reference sequence). The germline V and J ends were trimmed by 2 bases and 5 bases, with 13 bases remaining between them. CDR3 nucleotides: TGTGCCAGCAGCTTAACGGGGGGCCTCGACGAGCAGTACTTC. This encodes CASSLTGGLDEQYF.

The V and J genes are TRBV7-9 and TRBJ2-4, with 12 nucleotides matching TRBD1. The germline gives CDR1 SEHNR, CDR2 FQNEAQ (reference sequence). After removal of 5 bases from V and 6 bases from J, the junction contained 8 bases not matched to a gene. The CDR3 runs 16 residues. CDR3 bases: TGTGCCAGCAGCGGACCAAAGGGACAGGGGGCAAACATTCAGTACTTC. Amino acids: CASSGPKGQGANIQYF.

The chain uses TRBV4-1 and TRBJ2-5, with 7 positions matching TRBD2. This CDR3 has 15 residues. Germline loops: CDR1 MGHRA, CDR2 YSYEKL. Unmatched junction bases numbered 8, after V lost 6 bases and J lost 1 base. The CDR3: CASRSLADPQETQYF. The CDR3 DNA sequence: TGCGCCAGCAGATCCCTAGCGGACCCCCAAGAGACCCAGTACTTC.

This chain connects TRBV7-9 to TRBJ2-5; 8 nucleotides align to TRBD1. V shed 5 bases, J shed 5 bases, and the junction held 13 bases outside the gene matches. CDR3 size: 16 residues. CDR1 is SEHNR, CDR2 FQNEAQ, per germline (reference sequence). DNA for the CDR3: TGTGCCAGCAGCCCGACGACAGGGGCAGGACGGGAGACCCAGTACTTC. This gives the protein CASSPTTGAGRETQYF.

The rearrangement links TRBV4-1 to TRBJ2-7, with 8 bases that match TRBD2. With 0 bases clipped from V and 4 bases from J, the junction kept 11 bases outside the gene matches. The CDR3 runs to 17 residues. Germline values: CDR1 MGHRA, CDR2 YSYEKL. CDR3 region: CASSQDFLAGAVYEQYF. The CDR3 DNA sequence: TGCGCCAGCAGCCAAGATTTCCTAGCGGGTGCGGTTTACGAGCAGTACTTC.

The chain couples TRBV11-2 to TRBJ2-7, with D possibly matching TRBD1 (5 bases). Germline V CDR1 and CDR2: SGHAT, FQNNGV. The V and J ends lost 1 base and 3 bases respectively, with 10 bases between them. The CDR3 covers 14 residues. The CDR3: CASSLAGRDYEQYF. CDR3 DNA: TGTGCCAGCAGCTTAGCTGGCAGGGACTACGAGCAGTACTTC.

The V gene is TRBV19, the J gene TRBJ1-1, with 7 bases lining up with TRBD1. The CDR3 totals 13 residues. Trimming removed 3 bases from V and 4 bases from J; junction bases left unmatched: 2. CDR1 and CDR2 (germline): LNHDA, SQIVND (reference sequence). The CDR3 DNA follows: TGTGCCAGTAGTATGGCAGGGGGCACTGAAGCTTTCTTT. As protein: CASSMAGGTEAFF.

The chain links TRBV11-3 to TRBJ2-2; D call uncertain. Trimming took off 5 bases at V and 4 bases at J, with 8 bases between the two ends. The CDR3 is 13 amino acids. Looked up from germline, CDR1 is SGHNT and CDR2 is YENEEA. CDR3 amino acids: CASSPHTTGELFF. In nucleotides, the CDR3 is TGTGCCAGCAGCCCCCACACCACCGGGGAGCTGTTTTTT.

The rearrangement links TRBV5-1 to TRBJ2-7, with TRBD1 as a possible D gene (5 bases). Germline CDR1 is SGHRS and CDR2 is YFSETQ. The CDR3 has 13 residues. V dropped 2 bases and J dropped 5 bases, with 11 bases sitting between them. For the CDR3, the DNA is TGCGCCAGCAGCTTCAAGGGGTCGGACGAGCAGTACTTC. The encoded protein is CASSFKGSDEQYF.

The J gene is TRBJ1-2, the V gene TRBV7-8, with D possibly TRBD1 on 6 matching bases. The germline V gene encodes CDR1 SGHVS and CDR2 FQNEAQ. The CDR3 has 15 residues. Trimming left V 5 bases short and J 2 bases short, with 15 bases between. CDR3 coding DNA: TGTGCCAGCAGCCTTCCGGACAGAGGCAACTATGGCTACACCTTC. Its protein is CASSLPDRGNYGYTF.

As concerns this clone: The same CDR3 arises from other DNA sequences in this sample as well. The chain employs TRBV7-8 and TRBJ2-3, with a weak D call TRBD1 (5 bases). Per germline, CDR1 SGHVS and CDR2 FQNEAQ. The CDR3 contains 18 residues. The V and J ends lost 11 bases and 2 bases respectively, with 29 bases between them. For the CDR3, the DNA is TGTGCCTCAAGCTTCAGCGAGACAGAGCCTGAGGACACAGATACGCAGTATTTT. Translation: CASSFSETEPEDTDTQYF.

This chain connects TRBV30 to TRBJ2-7; D is undetermined. The CDR3 extends over 11 amino acids. Germline CDR1 and CDR2: GTSNPN and SVGIG (reference sequence). V was pared by 4 bases and J by 1 base, with 5 bases between. The CDR3 loop reads CAWMASYEQYF. In nucleotides, the CDR3 is TGTGCCTGGATGGCTTCCTACGAGCAGTACTTC.

The V gene is TRBV7-2, the J gene TRBJ2-7; a possible D gene is TRBD2 (7 bases). V gave up 1 base and J gave up 3 bases, with 16 bases separating them. The germline V gene has CDR1 SGHTA and CDR2 FQGNSA. The CDR3 is made up of 16 amino acids. CDR3 amino acids: CASSLGRGGGRYEQYF. The CDR3 DNA reads as TGTGCCAGCAGCTTAGGACGCGGCGGGGGCCGCTACGAGCAGTACTTC. The variable domain in full, with the rest retrieved from reference TRBV7-2 and TRBJ2-7, is GAGVSQSPSNKVTEKGKDVELRCDPISGHTALYWYRQSLGQGLEFLIYFQGNSAPDKSGLPSDRFSAERTGGSVSTLTIQRTQQEDSAVYLCASSLGRGGGRYEQYFGPGTRLTVT.